The 5 T cell receptor beta chains reported below all come from one sample, sequenced in a study of OX40 agonist ivuxolimab in advanced cancers. TCRdb's table, derived via immunoSEQ multiplex PCR, lists solely in-frame clones and lacks some. The table lists some 17,000 clones, less than 90% of them singletons. The sequenced sample was CD4+ or CD8+ T cells sorted from blood, obtained in a trial of the OX40 agonist ivuxolimab. Receptors were obtained from an adult with an advanced solid tumor such as melanoma, head and neck, liver or kidney cancer.

The chain carries TRBV4-1 and TRBJ1-2; TRBD1 matches at 7 bases. V shed 8 bases, J shed 2 bases, and the junction held 11 bases outside the gene matches. Germline V gives CDR1 MGHRA, CDR2 YSYEKL. The CDR3 totals 15 residues. DNA of the CDR3: TGCGCCAGCTTAGGGGGCCCGGGGGTCAACTATGGCTACACCTTC. This translates into CASLGGPGVNYGYTF.

This rearrangement joins TRBV7-8 to TRBJ1-4; tentatively, D is TRBD1 (6 bases). This CDR3 has 17 amino acids. Trimming pared 1 base from V and 6 bases from J, leaving 18 bases between. Germline V lookup: CDR1 SGHVS, CDR2 FQNEAQ. CDR3: CASSLESLRSGDEKLFF. In nucleotides, the CDR3 is TGTGCCAGCAGCTTAGAATCCCTCAGGTCAGGGGATGAAAAACTGTTTTTT.

The chain uses TRBV27 and TRBJ2-7; D is undetermined. Trimming shortened V by 3 bases and J by 2 bases, and 8 bases separated the two germline ends. This CDR3 is built from 13 residues. Germline values: CDR1 MNHEY, CDR2 SMNVEV (reference sequence). The CDR3 spells CASSFSQAYEQYF. As DNA, the CDR3 is TGTGCCAGCAGTTTCAGCCAGGCCTACGAGCAGTACTTC.

The rearrangement uses TRBV27 and TRBJ2-7; no definite D call. Germline values: CDR1 MNHEY, CDR2 SMNVEV (reference sequence). This CDR3 has 14 residues. V was pared by 6 bases and J by 1 base, with 13 bases between. Written as DNA, the CDR3 is TGTGCCAGCAGGTCAAGTGGCGGATCCTACGAGCAGTACTTC. Translating it yields CASRSSGGSYEQYF.

V and J are TRBV2 and TRBJ1-5; 7 bases are a match to TRBD1. Trimming at V came to 5 bases and at J to 10 bases, leaving 8 bases not matched to a gene. CDR1 SNHLY and CDR2 FYNNEI come from the germline V gene. This CDR3 has 13 amino acids. The CDR3 reads CASSFDREGPQHF. The CDR3 DNA sequence: TGTGCCAGCAGTTTTGACAGGGAGGGTCCCCAGCATTTT.